The 7 T cell receptor beta chains below were found in one sample sequenced in a study of OX40 agonist ivuxolimab in advanced cancers. TCRdb's copy holds only in-frame clones and misses some; the assay was immunoSEQ multiplex PCR. The sample lists more than 55,000 clones, over 75% occurring once. The sample was CD4+ or CD8+ T cells sorted from blood, taken in a trial of the OX40 agonist ivuxolimab. These receptors were taken from an adult with an advanced solid tumor such as melanoma, head and neck, liver or kidney cancer.

As for this clone: It may be a read error: a sequence one base away is much more abundant. The rearrangement uses TRBV5-1 and TRBJ2-1; the D gene is possibly TRBD2 (5 bases). V dropped 1 base and J dropped 0 bases, with 17 bases sitting between them. The CDR3 is made up of 18 amino acids. CDR1 and CDR2 from the germline V gene are SGHRS and YFSETQ. Here the CDR3 reads CASSLSPPGMTSYNEQFF. CDR3 DNA: TGCGCCAGCAGCTTGTCCCCCCCGGGGATGACCTCCTACAATGAGCAGTTCTTC.

This chain links TRBV7-8 with TRBJ2-5; 10 bases align to TRBD2. After removal of 1 base from V and 0 bases from J, the junction contained 8 bases not matched to a gene. Per germline, CDR1 SGHVS and CDR2 FQNEAQ. CDR3 length equals 18 residues. The CDR3 sequence is CASSLVLAGSDYQETQYF. CDR3 DNA sequence: TGTGCCAGCAGCTTAGTACTAGCGGGGTCCGACTACCAAGAGACCCAGTACTTC.

The chain has TRBV7-3 and TRBJ1-2, with D perhaps matching TRBD1 (5 bases). From germline, CDR1 is SGHTA and CDR2 FQGTGA. The CDR3 consists of 14 residues. V gave up 1 base and J gave up 6 bases, with 12 bases separating them. The CDR3 coding sequence is TGTGCCAGCAGCTTAAACGGGGGGAAAGATGGCTACACCTTC. This gives the protein CASSLNGGKDGYTF.

The gene calls are TRBV5-1 and TRBJ1-5; perhaps TRBD1 as D (5 bases). The germline CDR1 and CDR2 sequences are SGHRS and YFSETQ. The CDR3 sequence is 16 residues long. Deletions cut 4 bases from V and 0 bases from J, with 14 bases between. DNA for the CDR3: TGCGCCAGCAGCACGGCTAGACAGAGTAGCAATCAGCCCCAGCATTTT. It encodes CASSTARQSSNQPQHF.

This clone was detected once. The CDR3 here is CASSPNLAGGQGEQFF. The DNA of the CDR3 is TGTGCCAGCAGCCCCAACCTAGCGGGAGGGCAGGGTGAGCAGTTCTTC. V is TRBV2 and J is TRBJ2-1; 12 bases agree with TRBD2. With 6 bases clipped from V and 9 bases from J, the junction kept 12 bases outside the gene matches. The CDR3 loop spans 16 amino acids. CDR1 is SNHLY, CDR2 FYNNEI, per germline.

This chain connects TRBV18 to TRBJ1-2, with D possibly matching TRBD1 (6 bases). Germline V gene data show CDR1 as KGHSH and CDR2 as LQKENI. This CDR3 comprises 13 residues. The V and J ends lost 4 bases and 8 bases respectively, with 14 bases between them. DNA for the CDR3: TGTGCCAGCTCACGGGACACCCAGGGGGGCTACACCTTC. It is translated as CASSRDTQGGYTF.

The CDR3 region has the DNA TGTGCCAGCACCGAGGACAGGGTGGGGGCCAACGTCCTGACTTTC. This translates into CASTEDRVGANVLTF. This sequence joins TRBV28 and TRBJ2-6, with 8 bases identical to TRBD1. The CDR3 runs to 15 residues. From germline, CDR1 is MDHEN and CDR2 SYDVKM. V lost 7 bases to trimming and J lost 4 bases; unmatched junction nucleotides: 6.